Listed below are T cell receptor beta chains from one sample, sequenced in a study of T cell repertoires in cytomegalovirus infection. For these receptors, no antigen is known. From the reads, TCRdb called clonotypes with MiXCR, one entry per CDR3 protein. Of about 900,000 distinct CDR3 sequences in the sample, more than 25% are singletons; the top ten hold around 15%. Sequenced material: cultured CD8+ T cells from PBMCs, taken from culture after CMV antigen stimulation. The receptor source for this set is a human donor in good health (CMV status not recorded). Some clones in this sample may be carry-over from other donors' samples. The CDR3 runs from the conserved cysteine through the conserved F or W. D genes are given only for firm matches. Not all rows give a size; the values are once, few, many and, for expanded clones, a class.

>-|few|TRBJ1-6|TRBV9
CASSVEEVSYNSPLHF
TGTGCCAGCAGCGTAGAGGAGGTGTCCTATAATTCACCCCTCCACTTT
>-|-|TRBJ1-5|TRBV19
CASSIHLQFSQPQHF
TGTGCCAGTAGTATACACTTACAGTTTTCTCAGCCCCAGCATTTT
>-|few|TRBJ1-4|TRBV12-3/TRBV12-4
CASTSGGAKGKLFF
TGTGCCAGCACCTCGGGGGGGGCGAAGGGAAAACTGTTTTTT
>-|-|TRBJ2-1|TRBV4-1
CASSSFGEIYNEQFF
TGCGCCAGCAGCTCCTTCGGGGAGATCTACAATGAGCAGTTCTTC
>-|-|TRBJ2-1|TRBV12-3/TRBV12-4
CASSLQEQFF
TGTGCCAGCAGTTTACAGGAGCAGTTCTTC
>-|few|TRBJ2-5|TRBV4-1
CASSQVSEAGETQYF
TGCGCCAGCAGCCAAGTCTCGGAGGCGGGAGAGACCCAGTACTTC
>-|-|TRBJ1-5|TRBV6-6
CASSYPAQRSNQPQHF
TGTGCCAGCAGTTACCCAGCACAAAGGAGCAATCAGCCCCAGCATTTT
>-|-|TRBJ1-5|TRBV4-1
CASSQITGSNQPQHF
TGCGCCAGCAGCCAAATTACAGGGAGCAATCAGCCCCAGCATTTT
>-|many|TRBJ2-5|TRBV6-6
CASSYSMRAPETQYF
TGTGCCAGCAGTTACTCGATGCGTGCCCCAGAGACCCAGTACTTC
>-|-|TRBJ1-1|TRBV27
CATQGEMNTEAFF
TGTGCCACCCAGGGCGAAATGAACACTGAAGCTTTCTTT
>TRBD1|-|TRBJ2-3|TRBV20-1
CSAPVGQGVADTQYF
TGCAGTGCTCCGGTGGGACAGGGAGTAGCAGATACGCAGTATTTT
>-|many|TRBJ2-7|TRBV7-2
CASSLSLGEQYF
TGTGCCAGCAGCCTCTCTCTTGGGGAGCAGTACTTC
>TRBD1|-|TRBJ2-3|TRBV25-1
CASSQGAGADTQYF
TGTGCCAGCAGCCAGGGGGCTGGGGCAGATACGCAGTATTTT
>-|few|TRBJ1-5|TRBV6-2/TRBV6-3
CASSYSRQSSNQPQHF
TGTGCCAGCAGTTACTCTAGACAGAGTAGCAATCAGCCCCAGCATTTT
>-|-|TRBJ2-3|TRBV7-9
CASSLALRQGGDTQYF
TGTGCCAGCAGCTTAGCGCTAAGGCAGGGTGGAGATACGCAGTATTTT
>TRBD1|many|TRBJ1-6|TRBV7-6
CASSGTGLSPLHF
TGTGCCAGCAGCGGGACAGGGCTTTCACCCCTCCACTTT
>-|many|TRBJ2-7|TRBV6-1
CASSELLSYEQYF
TGTGCCAGCAGTGAATTGCTGTCCTACGAGCAGTACTTC
>TRBD1|-|TRBJ1-5|TRBV19
CASSRYRGADQPQHF
TGTGCCAGTAGTAGATACAGGGGCGCGGATCAGCCCCAGCATTTT
>-|many|TRBJ2-1|TRBV7-8
CASSPGRGRNEQFF
TGTGCCAGCAGTCCGGGCCGGGGGCGGAATGAGCAGTTCTTC
>-|-|TRBJ2-3|TRBV7-8
CASSLAAGLPDTQYF
TGTGCCAGCAGCTTAGCGGCAGGTCTTCCAGATACGCAGTATTTT
>-|-|TRBJ1-1|TRBV6-5
CASSYSGNEAFF
TGTGCCAGCAGTTACTCGGGGAATGAAGCTTTCTTT
>-|-|TRBJ1-2|TRBV7-9
CASSVPRLGDTF
TGTGCCAGCAGCGTACCCCGTCTCGGTGACACCTTC
>TRBD2|few|TRBJ2-3|TRBV6-2/TRBV6-3
CASSYRDYDTDTQYF
TGTGCCAGCAGTTACAGGGACTACGACACAGATACGCAGTATTTT
>TRBD1|-|TRBJ1-2|TRBV9
CASSVGPGQGKGGNGYTF
TGTGCCAGCAGCGTAGGCCCGGGACAGGGGAAGGGGGGAAATGGCTACACCTTC